The rows below give T cell receptor beta chains drawn from one sample of a study of T cell responses to AZD1222 COVID-19 vaccine. Here immunoSEQ multiplex PCR was the method, and the copy in TCRdb shows in-frame clones only, minus some. The sample has 150,000 to 200,000 clones, about 86% seen once. The specimen comprised peripheral blood, sampled 28 days after the second AZD1222 dose. All receptors come from an adult who received the AZD1222 COVID-19 vaccine. CDR3s include the opening cysteine and the closing phenylalanine or tryptophan. D genes are given only for firm matches. Rows may omit the clone size; those that give it use once, few, many or a size class.

V: TRBV5-1
J: TRBJ2-1
size: NA
length: 14
D: NA
DNA: TGCGCCAGCAGCTTGGAACCACAGGGTTCGGAGCAGTTCTTC
CDR3: CASSLEPQGSEQFF

V: TRBV30
J: TRBJ1-5
size: NA
length: 14
D: NA
DNA: TGTGCCTGGAGTGTCCCAGTGAGCAATCAGCCCCAGCATTTT
CDR3: CAWSVPVSNQPQHF

V: TRBV12-3/TRBV12-4
J: TRBJ1-5
size: NA
length: 13
D: NA
DNA: TGTGCCAGCAGTTTTTCGGGGCGTCAGCCCCAGCATTTT
CDR3: CASSFSGRQPQHF

V: TRBV14
J: TRBJ2-1
size: NA
length: 15
D: TRBD2
DNA: TGTGCCAGCAGCCCGTCAGCGGGGGCCCACAATGAGCAGTTCTTC
CDR3: CASSPSAGAHNEQFF

V: TRBV28
J: TRBJ2-6
size: NA
length: 14
D: NA
DNA: TGTGCCAGCAGTTTCCTTCCTGGGGCCAACGTCCTGACTTTC
CDR3: CASSFLPGANVLTF

V: TRBV5-6
J: TRBJ2-7
size: once
length: 15
D: NA
DNA: TGTGCCAGCAGCTTGGTGGGAGGAGACGTCGGGGGGCAGTACTTC
CDR3: CASSLVGGDVGGQYF

V: TRBV6-5
J: TRBJ1-1
size: NA
length: 13
D: TRBD1
DNA: TGTGCCAGCGGAACAGGGGCCCACACTGAAGCTTTCTTT
CDR3: CASGTGAHTEAFF

V: TRBV2
J: TRBJ2-1
size: NA
length: 13
D: NA
DNA: TGTGCCGCCGAGCGGGACAGGACGAATGAGCAGTTCTTC
CDR3: CAAERDRTNEQFF

V: TRBV5-1
J: TRBJ2-3
size: NA
length: 16
D: TRBD2
DNA: TGCGCCAGCAGTTTTTTCTCCGGGACTAGCGGGGGTGAGCACGATTTT
CDR3: CASSFFSGTSGGEHDF

V: TRBV3-1/TRBV3-2
J: TRBJ2-2
size: NA
length: 17
D: TRBD2
DNA: TGTGCCAGCAACCAAAGCCCAGCGGGGGGGTATACCGGGGAGCTGTTTTTT
CDR3: CASNQSPAGGYTGELFF

V: TRBV5-6
J: TRBJ1-3
size: NA
length: 15
D: NA
DNA: TGTGCCAGCAGCTTTCAACCGGGACGGAGTGACACCATATATTTT
CDR3: CASSFQPGRSDTIYF

V: TRBV19
J: TRBJ1-6
size: NA
length: 17
D: TRBD1
DNA: TGTGCCAGTAGTGTTGGAGGACAGGGAAGTCTTAATTCACCCCTCCACTTT
CDR3: CASSVGGQGSLNSPLHF

V: TRBV30
J: TRBJ1-2
size: NA
length: 12
D: NA
DNA: TGTGCCTGGAACCAAGATAACTATGGCTACACCTTC
CDR3: CAWNQDNYGYTF

V: TRBV18
J: TRBJ1-6
size: NA
length: 16
D: NA
DNA: TGTGCCAGCTCACCTTTAGGCAGGACCGATAATTCACCCCTCCACTTT
CDR3: CASSPLGRTDNSPLHF

V: TRBV29-1
J: TRBJ2-7
size: NA
length: 16
D: TRBD1
DNA: TGCAGCGCTATGGCCGCCAGGGACAGAAGCTCCTACGAGCAGTACTTC
CDR3: CSAMAARDRSSYEQYF

V: TRBV3-1/TRBV3-2
J: TRBJ2-5
size: NA
length: 18
D: NA
DNA: TGTGCCAGCAGCCCAGGGTTAGATTGGCGGGGCCACCAAGAGACCCAGTACTTC
CDR3: CASSPGLDWRGHQETQYF

V: TRBV6-1
J: TRBJ2-4
size: NA
length: 15
D: TRBD1
DNA: TGTGCCAGCAGTGAAGCCCCGGGACAGGGGAACATTCAGTACTTC
CDR3: CASSEAPGQGNIQYF

V: TRBV7-9
J: TRBJ1-1
size: NA
length: 15
D: NA
DNA: TGTGCCAGCAGCTTAGGTTTGGTTTTGAACACTGAAGCTTTCTTT
CDR3: CASSLGLVLNTEAFF

V: TRBV9
J: TRBJ2-2
size: NA
length: 15
D: NA
DNA: TGTGCCAGCAGCGTAGTAAGCTCGAACACCGGGGAGCTGTTTTTT
CDR3: CASSVVSSNTGELFF

V: TRBV7-9
J: TRBJ1-1
size: NA
length: 15
D: NA
DNA: TGTGCCAGCAGCTATGGGACCCTTTTGAACACTGAAGCTTTCTTT
CDR3: CASSYGTLLNTEAFF

V: TRBV27
J: TRBJ1-6
size: few
length: 16
D: TRBD1
DNA: TGTGCCAGCAGTTTAGGGTACAGGGGTTCGCTTTCACCCCTCCACTTT
CDR3: CASSLGYRGSLSPLHF

V: TRBV7-9
J: TRBJ1-6
size: NA
length: 13
D: NA
DNA: TGTGCCAGCAGGGAAACAGGGTCGGCACCCCTCCACTTT
CDR3: CASRETGSAPLHF

V: TRBV5-1
J: TRBJ2-1
size: NA
length: 13
D: NA
DNA: TGCGCCAGCAGCTTGGAATGGGAAAATGAGCAGTTCTTC
CDR3: CASSLEWENEQFF

V: TRBV29-1
J: TRBJ2-7
size: NA
length: 11
D: NA
DNA: TGCAGCGTTGAGACTGCCTACGAGCAGTACTTC
CDR3: CSVETAYEQYF

V: TRBV28
J: TRBJ1-5
size: NA
length: 14
D: NA
DNA: TGTGCCAGCAGTTTATCCGGGGGACGTCAGCCCCAGCATTTT
CDR3: CASSLSGGRQPQHF

V: TRBV30
J: TRBJ1-2
size: NA
length: 11
D: TRBD1
DNA: TGTGCCTGGGGGGACAGGTCACGTCACACCTTC
CDR3: CAWGDRSRHTF

V: TRBV5-1
J: TRBJ1-1
size: NA
length: 15
D: NA
DNA: TGCGCCAGCAGCGAGGCAGGACTTTCCAGGGGTGAAGCTTTCTTT
CDR3: CASSEAGLSRGEAFF

V: TRBV18
J: TRBJ2-3
size: NA
length: 17
D: NA
DNA: TGTGCCAGCTCACCAATCGGGACGGTCGCCCCCACAGATACGCAGTATTTT
CDR3: CASSPIGTVAPTDTQYF

V: TRBV9
J: TRBJ1-6
size: NA
length: 15
D: TRBD1
DNA: TGTGCCAGCAGCGCGACAGGGGGACGTAATTCACCCCTCCACTTT
CDR3: CASSATGGRNSPLHF

V: TRBV7-9
J: TRBJ2-1
size: NA
length: 16
D: TRBD2
DNA: TGTGCCAGCAGCTCTAGCGGGGGGGCTTCCTACAATGAGCAGTTCTTC
CDR3: CASSSSGGASYNEQFF

V: TRBV6-1
J: TRBJ2-1
size: NA
length: 13
D: NA
DNA: TGTGCCAGCAGTGAAGGAGGTAGACGTTTTCTGTTCTTC
CDR3: CASSEGGRRFLFF

V: TRBV5-6
J: TRBJ2-2
size: NA
length: 16
D: NA
DNA: TGTGCCAGCAGCTTGGTAAGCAGGCCTGGCACCGGGGAGCTGTTTTTT
CDR3: CASSLVSRPGTGELFF

V: TRBV6-5
J: TRBJ1-6
size: NA
length: 14
D: TRBD1
DNA: TGTGCCAGCAGTCTAGGGGGCTATGATTCACCCCTCCACTTT
CDR3: CASSLGGYDSPLHF